Below, 20 T cell receptor beta chains from the same sample are listed, as sequenced in a study of cytomegalovirus exposure and HLA in healthy donors. It was with 60 Vbeta and 13 Jbeta primers that the PCR ran. The table came from immunoSEQ multiplex PCR; TCRdb's copy has only in-frame clones and leaves some out. The sample has around 150,000 clones; 55% to 70% are singletons. The specimen was PBMCs. These receptors came from a woman in her fifties or sixties in good health and CMV-seropositive.

The chain joins TRBV5-5 to TRBJ2-1; 7 nucleotides line up with TRBD2. The CDR3 length is 13 residues. Germline values: CDR1 SGHKS, CDR2 YYEKEE (reference sequence). The ends lost 5 bases at V and 5 bases at J; junction bases unmatched: 4. The CDR3 here is CASRAGPHNEQFF. As DNA, the CDR3 is TGTGCCAGCAGAGCGGGACCGCACAATGAGCAGTTCTTC.

J is TRBJ2-2 and V is TRBV6-5, with 7 nucleotides matching TRBD2. From germline, CDR1 is MNHEY and CDR2 SVGAGI. This CDR3 region has 15 residues. Trimming removed 3 bases from V and 7 bases from J; junction bases left unmatched: 8. CDR3 in DNA: TGTGCCAGCAGTTATTCCGGACTAGTAAACGGGGAGCTGTTTTTT. Its protein product is CASSYSGLVNGELFF.

The chain links TRBV19 to TRBJ2-1, with 13 bases fitting TRBD2. The CDR3 length is 13 residues. Trimming at V came to 9 bases and at J to 9 bases, leaving 5 bases not matched to a gene. CDR1 LNHDA and CDR2 SQIVND come from the germline V gene (reference sequence). The CDR3 region is CASRLAGGAEQFF. The CDR3 nucleotides are TGTGCCAGCCGACTAGCGGGAGGAGCTGAGCAGTTCTTC.

This clone was seen more than once but under ten times. The gene calls are TRBV15 and TRBJ2-1, with 8 positions matching TRBD2. This CDR3 has 14 residues. CDR1 and CDR2 from the germline V gene are LNHNV and YYDKDF (reference sequence). With V trimmed by 0 bases and J by 8 bases, 3 bases remained unmatched. The CDR3 here is CATSREAGVDEQFF. CDR3 DNA sequence: TGTGCCACCAGCAGAGAAGCGGGAGTCGATGAGCAGTTCTTC.

The rearrangement links TRBV20-1 to TRBJ2-5; D remains ambiguous. Germline-derived CDR1 and CDR2 are DFQATT and SNEGSKA (reference sequence). The V and J ends lost 3 bases and 3 bases respectively, with 5 bases between them. This CDR3 has 11 amino acids. CDR3 nucleotides: TGCAGTGCTAGCGGTGAAGAGACCCAGTACTTC. It codes for CSASGEETQYF.

The chain links TRBV7-9 to TRBJ1-2, with a possible D match to TRBD1 (5 bases). Germline CDR1 is SEHNR and CDR2 is FQNEAQ (reference sequence). CDR3 length: 13 residues. The CDR3 DNA is TGTGCGCTGGGGCGCGGCGGGGAAGATGGCTACACCTTC. Its protein product is CALGRGGEDGYTF.

The chain links TRBV10-3 to TRBJ1-4; D ambiguous. Trimming removed 4 bases from V and 8 bases from J, with 5 bases in between. This CDR3 comprises 11 residues. Germline-derived CDR1 and CDR2 are ENHRY and SYGVKD. CDR3 nucleotides: TGTGCCATCAGTGGAGGGGAAAAACTGTTTTTT. Amino acids: CAISGGEKLFF.

V usage is TRBV5-1 and J usage is TRBJ1-4; TRBD1 matches 7 bases. From germline, CDR1 is SGHRS and CDR2 YFSETQ. The V and J ends lost 2 bases and 8 bases, in that order; junction bases with no gene match: 6. This CDR3 spans 14 amino acids. The CDR3 spells CASSFAGTEEKLFF. CDR3 nucleotides: TGCGCCAGCAGCTTCGCCGGGACAGAAGAAAAACTGTTTTTT.

The genes are TRBV7-2 and TRBJ2-1; 10 bases align to TRBD2. This CDR3 contains 15 residues. Germline V gene sequence: CDR1 SGHTA, CDR2 FQGNSA. The V and J ends lost 5 bases and 2 bases, in that order; junction bases with no gene match: 3. The CDR3 DNA reads as TGTGCCAGCAGCGCCACTAGCGGGACCTACAATGAGCAGTTCTTC. It codes for CASSATSGTYNEQFF.

The chain joins TRBV11-3 to TRBJ2-7; 8 nucleotides match TRBD1. V lost 6 bases, J lost 0 bases, and 4 bases stayed unmatched. The CDR3 is 14 amino acids. CDR1 SGHNT and CDR2 YENEEA come from the germline V gene. CDR3 coding DNA: TGTGCCAGCAGTTCCGGGACAGGCTCCTACGAGCAGTACTTC. It specifies CASSSGTGSYEQYF.

This chain joins TRBV11-2 and TRBJ2-7, with 13 nucleotides matching TRBD2. The CDR3 is 15 amino acids. CDR1 SGHAT and CDR2 FQNNGV come from the germline V gene. With 6 bases clipped from V and 2 bases from J, the junction kept 4 bases outside the gene matches. The CDR3 is CASSLGTSGTYEQYF. CDR3 nucleotides: TGTGCCAGCAGTCTCGGGACTAGCGGGACCTACGAGCAGTACTTC.

This clone appeared a few times. This chain's CDR3 is CASTQAAVGELFF. The CDR3 nucleotides read TGTGCCAGTACCCAAGCCGCCGTAGGGGAGCTGTTTTTT. V is TRBV19 and J is TRBJ2-2; D remains ambiguous. CDR1 is LNHDA and CDR2 is SQIVND in the germline V gene (reference sequence). Trimming pared 7 bases from V and 8 bases from J, leaving 14 bases between. CDR3 size: 13 residues. Drawing the rest from reference TRBV19 and TRBJ2-2, the complete variable domain is DGGITQSPKYLFRKEGQNVTLSCEQNLNHDAMYWYRQDPGQGLRLIYYSQIVNDFQKGDIAEGYSVSREKKESFPLTVTSAQKNPTAFYLCASTQAAVGELFFGEGSRLTVL.

The sample holds a few counts of this clone. This chain uses TRBV6-1 with TRBJ1-5; 9 nucleotides match TRBD1. Germline V lookup: CDR1 MNHNS, CDR2 SASEGT. This CDR3 is 13 amino acids long. J lost 11 bases, V lost 6 bases, and 8 bases had no gene match. CDR3: CASSRDRVATQHF. The CDR3 coding sequence is TGTGCCAGCAGCCGGGACAGGGTGGCGACCCAGCATTTT.

The chain links TRBV10-3 to TRBJ2-3, with TRBD1 as a possible D gene (5 bases). The CDR3 runs 14 residues. Germline V gene data show CDR1 as ENHRY and CDR2 as SYGVKD. V lost 6 bases and J 0 bases, leaving 10 bases between the germline ends. The chain's CDR3 is CAIRGVTSTDTQYF. The CDR3 DNA reads TGTGCCATCAGAGGGGTGACTAGCACAGATACGCAGTATTTT.

The rearrangement joins TRBV7-2 to TRBJ2-7; 8 bases match TRBD2. This CDR3 region has 15 residues. The V gene end was trimmed by 5 bases and the J gene end by 7 bases; junction bases not matched to a gene: 13. CDR1 SGHTA and CDR2 FQGNSA come from the germline V gene. The CDR3: CASSPQGTRGVEQYF. The CDR3, as DNA: TGTGCCAGCAGCCCCCAGGGGACTAGAGGAGTTGAGCAGTACTTC.

The chain employs TRBV7-3 and TRBJ1-5; tentatively, D is TRBD1 (6 bases). The germline V gene encodes CDR1 SGHTA and CDR2 FQGTGA. With 0 bases removed from V and 6 bases from J, the gap between germline ends came to 6 bases. CDR3 length equals 13 residues. The CDR3 protein is CASSLTGGQPQHF. The CDR3 nucleotides read TGTGCCAGCAGCTTAACAGGGGGTCAGCCCCAGCATTTT.

The chain carries TRBV25-1 and TRBJ1-2, with TRBD1 matching 9 bases. V lost 1 base, J lost 4 bases, and 4 bases stayed unmatched. The CDR3 consists of 15 residues. Germline CDR1 is MGHDK and CDR2 is SYGVNS. CDR3 DNA sequence: TGTGCCAGCAGTGAATTGGGGACAGGGACCTATGGCTACACCTTC. Translation: CASSELGTGTYGYTF.

The chain uses TRBV7-2 and TRBJ2-5; TRBD1 is a possible D gene (7 bases). CDR3 size: 18 residues. The V and J ends lost 1 base and 0 bases respectively, with 18 bases between them. Germline CDR1 is SGHTA and CDR2 is FQGNSA. The CDR3: CASSLGQGSGLNQETQYF. The CDR3 nucleotides are TGTGCCAGCAGCTTAGGACAGGGCTCCGGACTAAACCAAGAGACCCAGTACTTC.

The chain recombines TRBV7-2 with TRBJ2-1; D is unresolved. Germline values: CDR1 SGHTA, CDR2 FQGNSA. The CDR3 has 16 amino acids. Trimming pared 6 bases from V and 2 bases from J, leaving 17 bases between. The CDR3 loop reads CASSFSRTTAYNEQFF. In DNA form, the CDR3 reads TGTGCCAGCAGTTTTAGTCGCACCACCGCCTACAATGAGCAGTTCTTC.

The chain uses TRBV19 and TRBJ2-5; tentatively, D is TRBD1 (5 bases). The CDR3 extends over 13 amino acids. Germline V gene lookup returns CDR1 LNHDA and CDR2 SQIVND (reference sequence). Trimming took off 3 bases at V and 4 bases at J, with 9 bases between the two ends. The CDR3 loop reads CASSMNRGETQYF. The CDR3 DNA sequence: TGTGCCAGTAGTATGAATAGGGGAGAGACCCAGTACTTC.